This T cell receptor beta chain comes out of a study of OX40 agonist ivuxolimab in advanced cancers. Repertoires were generated with immunoSEQ multiplex PCR, while TCRdb's copy carries only in-frame clones and drops some. The sample contains some 75,000 clones, roughly 80% of which appear only once. The CDR3 runs to 17 residues. V lost 3 bases, J lost 2 bases, and 5 bases stayed unmatched. CDR1 SEHNR and CDR2 FQNEAQ come from the germline V gene (reference sequence). Systemic immunosuppression or autoimmune disease history was grounds to exclude patients. The TCR sequence derives from an adult with an advanced solid tumor such as melanoma, head and neck, liver or kidney cancer. The rearrangement links TRBV7-9 to TRBJ2-6; 9 positions match TRBD1. The input for sequencing was CD4+ or CD8+ T cells sorted from blood, taken in a trial of the OX40 agonist ivuxolimab. The CDR3 DNA reads as TGTGCCAGCAGCTTCGCGACAGGGGGAGCTGGGGCCAACGTCCTGACTTTC. It encodes CASSFATGGAGANVLTF.